This passage covers 11 T cell receptor beta chains from one sample sequenced in a study of blood T cells in healthy people across ages. Sample-barcoded 5' priming and a J-beta primer mix drove a second PCR of about 7 to 11 cycles. TCRdb fed the 5' RACE reads into MiXCR, producing one record per CDR3 protein. The data hold approximately 2,000,000 distinct CDR3 sequences, with 35% to 50% observed a single time. Sequences were obtained from blood. These receptors came from a human donor in good health.

This rearrangement joins TRBV19 to TRBJ1-2; no clear D gene. Germline V CDR1 and CDR2: LNHDA, SQIVND (reference sequence). This CDR3 spans 14 amino acids. The ends were cut back, 7 bases at V and 2 bases at J, with 14 bases in the middle. The CDR3 DNA follows: TGTGCCAGTATCCCGCGGGCGGACAACTATGGCTACACCTTC. It encodes CASIPRADNYGYTF.

V gene TRBV6-1 combines with J gene TRBJ2-3, with D perhaps matching TRBD2 (6 bases). The CDR3 has 14 amino acids. Per germline, CDR1 MNHNS and CDR2 SASEGT. V dropped 8 bases and J dropped 4 bases, with 16 bases sitting between them. The CDR3 bases are TGTGCCAGCGGAAGGGGAGGTGAGGCAGATACGCAGTATTTT. This encodes CASGRGGEADTQYF.

The chain carries TRBV4-3 and TRBJ1-1; the D gene is possibly TRBD1 (6 bases). CDR1 LGHNA and CDR2 YSLEER come from the germline V gene. CDR3 length equals 14 residues. Trimming removed 2 bases at V and 8 bases at J, with 15 bases between. In DNA, the CDR3 is TGCGCCAGCAGCCAACGCCCGGGGGGGGCAGAAGCTTTCTTT. Its translation: CASSQRPGGAEAFF.

This sequence joins TRBV6-6 and TRBJ1-2; no reliable D call. Germline V gene sequence: CDR1 MNHNY, CDR2 SVGAGI (reference sequence). The CDR3 spans 15 residues. The V end was cut by 4 bases, the J end by 5 bases, with 17 bases between. CDR3 sequence (DNA): TGTGCCAGCAGTTCACCAAGACAACTAGCGTATGGCTACACCTTC. Translation gives CASSSPRQLAYGYTF.

CDR3 region: CATSREVSPHEQYF. The CDR3 DNA is TGTGCCACCAGCAGGGAAGTTAGTCCCCACGAGCAGTACTTC. The rearrangement links TRBV15 to TRBJ2-7; D call uncertain. Trimming left V 3 bases short and J 5 bases short, with 14 bases between. CDR3 length: 14 amino acids. The germline gives CDR1 LNHNV, CDR2 YYDKDF (reference sequence).

Details on this clonotype: A much larger clone sits a single nucleotide away, making a read error possible. The CDR3 nucleotides are TGCAGTGCGTTGCTCTACAATGAGCAGTACTTC. It codes for CSALLYNEQYF. V is TRBV20-1 and J is TRBJ2-7; D gene unclear. V gave up 6 bases and J gave up 7 bases, with 13 bases separating them. Germline CDR1 reads DFQATT; CDR2 reads SNEGSKA (reference sequence). The CDR3 sequence is 11 residues long.

This clonotype was observed at least ten times. This chain links TRBV7-2 with TRBJ2-1, with TRBD2 matching 8 bases. Losses at the gene ends were 5 bases for V and 10 bases for J; bases not matched to a gene: 13. The V gene's germline CDR1 is SGHTA and CDR2 FQGNSA. CDR3 length: 15 amino acids. This CDR3 reads CASSPTGGGIREQFF. In DNA form, the CDR3 reads TGTGCCAGCAGCCCCACCGGCGGGGGGATTCGGGAGCAGTTCTTC.

The chain employs TRBV9 and TRBJ2-5; 7 bases are a match to TRBD2. The V segment lost 1 base and the J segment 5 bases; nucleotides outside the gene matches: 8. Germline V gene data show CDR1 as SGDLS and CDR2 as YYNGEE. There are 15 residues in the CDR3. DNA for the CDR3: TGTGCCAGCAGCGTAACTAGCGATAGGCGGGAGACCCAGTACTTC. Translating it yields CASSVTSDRRETQYF.

There are a few counts of this clonotype. The rearrangement uses TRBV6-5 and TRBJ1-5; perhaps TRBD1 as D (5 bases). The CDR3 covers 13 residues. The V gene's germline CDR1 is MNHEY and CDR2 SVGAGI. Trimming left V 6 bases short and J 5 bases short, with 11 bases between. This CDR3 reads CASSAGDHQPQHF. CDR3 nucleotide sequence: TGTGCCAGCAGCGCCGGGGACCATCAGCCCCAGCATTTT.

CDR3 loop: CASTIGETDTQYF. The DNA of the CDR3 is TGTGCCAGCACCATCGGTGAGACAGATACGCAGTATTTT. The chain is built from TRBV12-3 or TRBV12-4 and TRBJ2-3; D unclear. Trimming shortened V by 7 bases and J by 3 bases, and 11 bases separated the two germline ends. The CDR3 totals 13 residues.

As regards this clonotype: At one end, the junction sequence differs from germline, possibly due to a read error. The chain recombines TRBV12-3 or TRBV12-4 with TRBJ1-1; 8 bases fit TRBD1. The length of the CDR3 is 17 residues. The DNA of the CDR3 is TGTGCCTGCAGTTTTAGGCAGGGGGCTCGCGTTGACACTGAAGCTTTCTTT. Translated, it gives CACSFRQGARVDTEAFF.